The present T cell receptor (beta chain) was sequenced within a study of T cell changes during pregnancy in multiple sclerosis. The data were produced by immunoSEQ multiplex PCR, yet TCRdb's version contains in-frame clones alone and is incomplete. The sample contains roughly 60,000 clones, 90% of which appear only once. The V gene lost 10 bases and the J gene lost 0 bases, with 13 bases spanning the gap. From germline, CDR1 is MNHNY and CDR2 SVGAGI (reference sequence). This CDR3 comprises 13 residues. The sequencing here drew on CD4+ T cells from peripheral blood mononuclear cells, taken in the first trimester of pregnancy. This rearrangement joins TRBV6-6 to TRBJ2-7; D is perhaps TRBD2 (6 bases). The clonotype was recovered from a female donor with multiple sclerosis, enrolled in a pregnancy study. As DNA, the CDR3 is TGTGCCACCAGATGGCGGGACTCCTACGAGCAGTACTTC. Translated, it gives CATRWRDSYEQYF.